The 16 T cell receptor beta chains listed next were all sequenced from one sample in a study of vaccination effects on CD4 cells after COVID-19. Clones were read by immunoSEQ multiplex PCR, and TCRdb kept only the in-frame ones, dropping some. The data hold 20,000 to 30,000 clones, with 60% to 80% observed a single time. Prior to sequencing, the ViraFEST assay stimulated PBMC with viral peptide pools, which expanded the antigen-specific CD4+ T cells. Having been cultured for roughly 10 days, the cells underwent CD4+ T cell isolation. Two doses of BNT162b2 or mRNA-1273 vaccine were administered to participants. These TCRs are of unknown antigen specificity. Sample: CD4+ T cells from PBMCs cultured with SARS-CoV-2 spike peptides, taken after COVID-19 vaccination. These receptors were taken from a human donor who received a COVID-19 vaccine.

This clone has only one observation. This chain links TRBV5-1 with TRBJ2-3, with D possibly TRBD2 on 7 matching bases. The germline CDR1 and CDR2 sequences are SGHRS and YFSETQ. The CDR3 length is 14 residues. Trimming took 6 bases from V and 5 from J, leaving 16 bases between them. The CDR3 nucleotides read TGCGCCAGCAACGAAAGGGGGGGAGTAGATACGCAGTATTTT. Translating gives CASNERGGVDTQYF.

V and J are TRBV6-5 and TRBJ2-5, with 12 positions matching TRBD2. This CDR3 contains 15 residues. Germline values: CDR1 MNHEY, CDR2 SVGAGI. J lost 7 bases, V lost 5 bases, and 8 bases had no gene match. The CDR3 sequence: CASSRTSGTTGTQYF. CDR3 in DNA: TGTGCCAGCAGTAGGACTAGCGGGACAACTGGGACCCAGTACTTC.

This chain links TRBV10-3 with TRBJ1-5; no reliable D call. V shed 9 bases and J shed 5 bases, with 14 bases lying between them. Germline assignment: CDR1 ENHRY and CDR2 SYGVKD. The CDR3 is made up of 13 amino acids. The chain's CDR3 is CAIGIDLDQPQHF. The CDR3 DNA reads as TGTGCCATTGGGATAGACTTAGATCAGCCCCAGCATTTT.

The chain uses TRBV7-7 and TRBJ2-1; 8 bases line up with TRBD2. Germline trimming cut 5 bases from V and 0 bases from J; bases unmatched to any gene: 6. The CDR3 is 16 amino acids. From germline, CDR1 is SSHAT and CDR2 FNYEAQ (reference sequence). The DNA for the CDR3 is TGTGCCAGCAGCCCCTCTAGCGGGCGCTCCTACAATGAGCAGTTCTTC. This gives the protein CASSPSSGRSYNEQFF. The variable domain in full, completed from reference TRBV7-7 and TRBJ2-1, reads GAGVSQSPRYKVTKRGQDVTLRCDPISSHATLYWYQQALGQGPEFLTYFNYEAQPDKSGLPSDRFSAERPEGSISTLTIQRTEQRDSAMYRCASSPSSGRSYNEQFFGPGTRLTVL.

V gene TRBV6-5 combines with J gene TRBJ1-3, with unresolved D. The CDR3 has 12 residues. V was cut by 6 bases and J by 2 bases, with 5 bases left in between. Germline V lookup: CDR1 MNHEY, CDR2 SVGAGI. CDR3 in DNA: TGTGCCAGCAGGGGGACTGGAAACACCATATATTTT. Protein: CASRGTGNTIYF.

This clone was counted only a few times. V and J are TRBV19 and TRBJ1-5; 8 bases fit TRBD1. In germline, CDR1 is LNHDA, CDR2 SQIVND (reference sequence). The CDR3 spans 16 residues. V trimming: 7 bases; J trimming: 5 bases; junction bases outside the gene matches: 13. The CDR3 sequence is CASTTNPGGAYQPQHF. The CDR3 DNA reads TGTGCCAGTACCACGAACCCAGGGGGCGCGTATCAGCCCCAGCATTTT.

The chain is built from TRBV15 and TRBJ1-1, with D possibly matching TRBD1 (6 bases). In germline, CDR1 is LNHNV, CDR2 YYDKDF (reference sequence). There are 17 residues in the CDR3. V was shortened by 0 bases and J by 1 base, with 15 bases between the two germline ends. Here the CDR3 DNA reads TGTGCCACCAGCAGAGAGCTTAAGTTACAGGGGAACACTGAAGCTTTCTTT. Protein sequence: CATSRELKLQGNTEAFF.

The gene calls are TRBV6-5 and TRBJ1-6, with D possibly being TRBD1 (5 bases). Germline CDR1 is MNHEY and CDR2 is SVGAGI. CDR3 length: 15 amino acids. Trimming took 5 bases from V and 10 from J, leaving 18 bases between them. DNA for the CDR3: TGTGCCAGCAGTACCGACATGGGGGTAGGATCACCCCTCCACTTT. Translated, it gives CASSTDMGVGSPLHF.

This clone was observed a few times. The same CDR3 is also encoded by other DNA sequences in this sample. Here the CDR3 reads CASSERGAHGYTF. CDR3 sequence (DNA): TGCGCCAGCAGTGAGCGGGGGGCCCATGGCTACACCTTC. V usage is TRBV10-2 and J usage is TRBJ1-2; possible D gene TRBD1, 6 bases. V was pared by 2 bases and J by 6 bases, with 10 bases between. The CDR3 has 13 residues. CDR1 is WSHSY and CDR2 is SAAADI in the germline V gene.

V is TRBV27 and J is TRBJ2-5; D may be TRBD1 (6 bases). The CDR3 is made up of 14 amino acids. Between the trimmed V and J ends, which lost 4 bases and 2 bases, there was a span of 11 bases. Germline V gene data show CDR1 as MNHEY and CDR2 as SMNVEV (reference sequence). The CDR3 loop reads CASSYRTDQETQYF. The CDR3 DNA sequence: TGTGCCAGCAGTTACCGGACAGATCAAGAGACCCAGTACTTC.

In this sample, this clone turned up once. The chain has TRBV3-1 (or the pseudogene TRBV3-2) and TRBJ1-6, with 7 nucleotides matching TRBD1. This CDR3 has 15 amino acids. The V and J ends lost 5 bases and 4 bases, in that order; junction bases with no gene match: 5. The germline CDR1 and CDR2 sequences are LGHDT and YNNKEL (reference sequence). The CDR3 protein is CASSARTGYNSPLHF. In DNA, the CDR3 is TGTGCCAGCAGCGCACGGACAGGTTATAATTCACCCCTCCACTTT.

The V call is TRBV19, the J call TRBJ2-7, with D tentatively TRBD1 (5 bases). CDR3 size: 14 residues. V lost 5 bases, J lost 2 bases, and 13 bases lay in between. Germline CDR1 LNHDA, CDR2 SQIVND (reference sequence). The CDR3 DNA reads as TGTGCCAGTAGTCGGGCAGGGAAGACCTACGAGCAGTACTTC. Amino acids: CASSRAGKTYEQYF.

CDR3 region: CASSLASRIGETQYF. The CDR3 region has the DNA TGCGCCAGCAGCTTGGCATCTCGTATCGGGGAGACCCAGTACTTC. The rearrangement uses TRBV5-1 and TRBJ2-5, with D hard to call. Germline assignment: CDR1 SGHRS and CDR2 YFSETQ. The germline V and J ends were trimmed by 0 bases and 5 bases, with 14 bases remaining between them. The CDR3 is 15 residues long.

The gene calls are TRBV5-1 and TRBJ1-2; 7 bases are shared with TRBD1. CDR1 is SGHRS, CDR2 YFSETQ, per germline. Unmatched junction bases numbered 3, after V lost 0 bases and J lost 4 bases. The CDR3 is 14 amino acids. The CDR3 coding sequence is TGCGCCAGCAGCTTGGACCGGGACAGCTATGGCTACACCTTC. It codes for CASSLDRDSYGYTF. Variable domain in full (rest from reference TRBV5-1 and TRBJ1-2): KAGVTQTPRYLIKTRGQQVTLSCSPISGHRSVSWYQQTPGQGLQFLFEYFSETQRNKGNFPGRFSGRQFSNSRSEMNVSTLELGDSALYLCASSLDRDSYGYTFGSGTRLTVV.

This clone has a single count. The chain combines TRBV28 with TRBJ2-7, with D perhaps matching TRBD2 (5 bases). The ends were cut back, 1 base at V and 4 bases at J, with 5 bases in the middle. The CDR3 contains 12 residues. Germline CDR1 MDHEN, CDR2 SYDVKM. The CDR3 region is CASSLSGYEQYF. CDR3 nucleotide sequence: TGTGCCAGCAGTTTATCGGGGTACGAGCAGTACTTC.

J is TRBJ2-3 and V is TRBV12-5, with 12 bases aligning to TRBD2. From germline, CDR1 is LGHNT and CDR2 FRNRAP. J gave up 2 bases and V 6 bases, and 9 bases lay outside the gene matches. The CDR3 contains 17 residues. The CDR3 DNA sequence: TGTGCTAGTGGGCCCCCCGGACTAGCGGGATCCACAGATACGCAGTATTTT. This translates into CASGPPGLAGSTDTQYF.